These T cell receptor beta chains were read from a single sample in a study of blood T cell repertoires in COVID-19. Generated by immunoSEQ multiplex PCR, the TCRdb table keeps only in-frame clones and is missing some. The table shows over 130,000 clones, with 88% occurring only once. The sample consisted of peripheral blood. The receptor set was obtained from a human donor with COVID-19, enrolled during active disease. The donor label of this sample is uncertain. The CDR3 runs from the conserved cysteine through the conserved F or W. Clone size is given for some rows only: seen once, a few or many times, or a class if the clone is expanded.

length: 19
V: TRBV11-3
size: NA
J: TRBJ2-1
CDR3: CASSLGLAGASISYNEQFF

length: 18
V: TRBV3-1/TRBV3-2
size: NA
J: TRBJ1-1
CDR3: CASSQEGQARPMNTEAFF

length: 14
V: TRBV29-1
size: NA
J: TRBJ2-7
CDR3: CSVVFGGRAYEQYF

length: 16
V: TRBV18
size: NA
J: TRBJ2-1
CDR3: CASSPQGTGAYNEQFF

length: 13
V: TRBV6-1
size: NA
J: TRBJ1-2
CDR3: CASSEWESGGYTF

length: 15
V: TRBV3-1/TRBV3-2
size: NA
J: TRBJ2-1
CDR3: CARHPTGKQYNEQFF

length: 17
V: TRBV2
size: NA
J: TRBJ1-5
CDR3: CASSSFGQTDSNQPQHF

length: 14
V: TRBV24-1
size: NA
J: TRBJ1-2
CDR3: CATSDPQVNYGYTF

length: 16
V: TRBV25-1
size: NA
J: TRBJ2-2
CDR3: CASSLPAGGNTGELFF

length: 13
V: TRBV29-1
size: NA
J: TRBJ1-5
CDR3: CSVRQGVDQPQHF

length: 14
V: TRBV6-1
size: once
J: TRBJ2-5
CDR3: CASSEAGGRETQYF

length: 15
V: TRBV6-5
size: NA
J: TRBJ2-7
CDR3: CASSYTVRFSYEQYF

length: 14
V: TRBV10-1
size: NA
J: TRBJ1-1
CDR3: CASRPDRENTEAFF

length: 15
V: TRBV3-1/TRBV3-2
size: NA
J: TRBJ2-2
CDR3: CASSLDRVSSGELFF

length: 16
V: TRBV7-6
size: few
J: TRBJ2-2
CDR3: CASSPSGTGGTGELFF

length: 15
V: TRBV5-6
size: NA
J: TRBJ1-1
CDR3: CASSLVFRENTEAFF

length: 10
V: TRBV29-1
size: NA
J: TRBJ2-5
CDR3: CSASQETQYF

length: 16
V: TRBV12-5
size: NA
J: TRBJ1-6
CDR3: CAIFPGQGLRNSPLHF

length: 14
V: TRBV7-9
size: NA
J: TRBJ1-2
CDR3: CASSQGFFNYGYTF

length: 14
V: TRBV6-5
size: NA
J: TRBJ1-2
CDR3: CASSSRVANYGYTF

length: 15
V: TRBV6-5
size: NA
J: TRBJ2-6
CDR3: CASSPGISGANVLTF

length: 15
V: TRBV6-5
size: NA
J: TRBJ2-1
CDR3: CASSYGTSGSTEQFF

length: 16
V: TRBV21-1
size: NA
J: TRBJ2-7
CDR3: CASSPLIRGPLGEQYF

length: 14
V: TRBV25-1
size: NA
J: TRBJ1-3
CDR3: CASSGWGAGNTIYF

length: 14
V: TRBV27
size: once
J: TRBJ1-3
CDR3: CASGLDRVRNTIYF

length: 14
V: TRBV19
size: NA
J: TRBJ1-2
CDR3: CASNQATGGYGYTF

length: 12
V: TRBV6-6
size: NA
J: TRBJ2-5
CDR3: CASSYSRETQYF

length: 16
V: TRBV19
size: NA
J: TRBJ1-5
CDR3: CASNGARTGGNQPQHF

length: 13
V: TRBV28
size: NA
J: TRBJ1-6
CDR3: CASRRQGDSPLHF

length: 15
V: TRBV5-1
size: once
J: TRBJ2-5
CDR3: CASSSRRWEGETQYF

length: 13
V: TRBV12-3/TRBV12-4
size: NA
J: TRBJ2-2
CDR3: CASSYSVYGELFF

length: 16
V: TRBV7-3
size: NA
J: TRBJ2-1
CDR3: CASSLLGGQSRNEQFF

length: 14
V: TRBV19
size: NA
J: TRBJ1-2
CDR3: CASSINGDSEGYTF

length: 13
V: TRBV12-3/TRBV12-4
size: NA
J: TRBJ1-5
CDR3: CTSSYNSNQPQHF

length: 15
V: TRBV24-1
size: NA
J: TRBJ2-3
CDR3: CATSDSTGLGDTQYF

length: 16
V: TRBV12-5
size: NA
J: TRBJ1-5
CDR3: CASRGWGQGGNQPQHF

length: 13
V: TRBV10-2
size: NA
J: TRBJ1-1
CDR3: CASSDQVNTEAFF

length: 14
V: TRBV7-2
size: NA
J: TRBJ2-5
CDR3: CASSQTSGEETQYF

length: 13
V: TRBV12-5
size: NA
J: TRBJ1-6
CDR3: CASARSGDSPLHF

length: 14
V: TRBV13
size: NA
J: TRBJ2-3
CDR3: CASSFLAGADTQYF

length: 18
V: TRBV9
size: NA
J: TRBJ2-1
CDR3: CASSTPGTSGAPYNEQFF